This T cell receptor beta chain was profiled in a study of spatial heterogeneity in lung cancer (dated by TCRdb to between 2019 and 2020). Looking at the study overall: More beta-chain than alpha-chain transcripts were consistently detected, likely reflecting higher beta-chain transcript abundance. A strong correlation was found between TCR transcript counts in tumor regions and a T cell transcriptional module score from matched bulk RNA-seq. In the raw uncorrected reads, each unique combination of TCR and UMI appeared more than ten times on average. TCR alpha and beta repertoires were quantitatively compared across multiple tumor regions, matched nontumor lung and blood in non-small cell lung cancer. TCR repertoire features were related to nonsynonymous mutation counts determined by whole-exome sequencing of tumor tissue. Both alpha and beta chains were TCR-sequenced in samples taken at surgery, namely 220 tumor regions, around 61 matched nontumor lung samples and approximately 51 PBMC samples. Summary of the overall study and its limitations: The tumor nonsynonymous mutation count correlated with the number of expanded alpha and beta TCRs within the tumor. Counts of ubiquitous and regional expanded TCRs correlated with counts of ubiquitous and regional nonsynonymous mutations, respectively. Confirming at a functional level the hypothesis that regional TCRs recognize regional mutations was considered to require additional single-cell paired TCR alpha and beta sequencing. TCR-seq coverage of tumor T cells was estimated to be only roughly 7% for alpha chains and about 13% for beta chains.

The time point label for this specimen denotes: sample taken at primary tumor resection. Samples were obtained from approximately 77 patients with early-stage, untreated non-small cell lung cancer from the lung TRACERx cohort. Whole RNA extracted from tumor and nontumor lung tissue, or from cryopreserved PBMC samples, was used for TCR sequencing without cell sorting. Patients were selected for TCR sequencing only if sufficient RNA was available from at least two tumor regions. Tumor and adjacent nontumor lung specimens were reviewed by a lung pathologist before selection. V gives up 3 bases and J gives up 3 bases, and the segment between their germline ends measures 11 bases. From the cysteine up to the phenylalanine, the CDR3 has a length of 14 residues. Of the read, only the CDR3 DNA is kept; its 42 bases are in frame from base 1. CDR1 and CDR2 (DFQATT, SNEGSKA) derive from the germline V gene (reference sequence).

This clonotype was observed many times. This receptor's antigen is unknown. No base quality values were provided; no much bigger clone lies one nucleotide off. To prepare the library, 5' RACE was applied. Sequencing instrument: NextSeq 500. In the TCR library protocol, a unique molecular identifier was attached to each TCR cDNA molecule so that PCR and sequencing errors could be corrected. As for how the authors treated the data: TCR identification, UMI-based error correction and CDR3 extraction were all carried out with Decombinator tools. Expanded TCRs were defined as those above a frequency of 2 per 1,000, corresponding to the top 1% of the tumor frequency distribution. Expanded tumor TCRs statistically deemed absent (corrected P<0.05) from at least one tumor region were classed as regional, and all other expanded tumor TCRs were classed as ubiquitous. Renyi diversity was calculated using the R vegan package after each repertoire was subsampled 100 times to 5,000 TCRs. To build CDR3 similarity networks, amino acid triplet string-kernel similarity was used, and CDR3s were connected when their pairwise similarity was above 0.82. TCRdb reanalyzed the raw reads on its own, using fastp at Q25 for trimming and MiXCR for clone calling, and kept in-frame beta chains. Entries that share a CDR3 protein sequence are merged under the most common genes and DNA. For this entry, the V and J calls and clone size follow TCRdb and not the study's own pipeline. Recorded for this sample are some 96,000 distinct CDR3 sequences; 4% to 4.5% of them occurred a single time. Together, the top ten hold less than 25% of the sample.

Specimen: lung tumor tissue, collected at surgery. The rearrangement combines TRBV20-1 with TRBJ2-2; no D gene is confidently identified. The receptor was derived from a male donor with early-stage non-small cell lung cancer. The DNA sequence follows: TGCAGTGCTAGCCCGGCAGGAGACACCGGGGAGCTGTTTTTT. Its coded protein is CSASPAGDTGELFF.